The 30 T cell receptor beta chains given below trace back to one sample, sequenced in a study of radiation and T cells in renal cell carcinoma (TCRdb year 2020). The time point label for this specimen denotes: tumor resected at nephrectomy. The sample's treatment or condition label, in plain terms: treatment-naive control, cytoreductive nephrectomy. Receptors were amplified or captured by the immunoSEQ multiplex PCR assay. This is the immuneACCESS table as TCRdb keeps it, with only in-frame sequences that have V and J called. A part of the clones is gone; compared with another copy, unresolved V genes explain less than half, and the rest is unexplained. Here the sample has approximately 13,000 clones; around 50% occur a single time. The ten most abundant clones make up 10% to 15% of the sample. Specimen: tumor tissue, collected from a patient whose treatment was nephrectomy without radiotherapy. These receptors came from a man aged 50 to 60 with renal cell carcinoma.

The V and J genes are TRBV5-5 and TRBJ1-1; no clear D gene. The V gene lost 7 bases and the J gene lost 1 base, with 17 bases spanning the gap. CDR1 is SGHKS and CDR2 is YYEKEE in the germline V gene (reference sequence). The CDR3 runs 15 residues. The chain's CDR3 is CASGEGPEGNTEAFF. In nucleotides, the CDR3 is TGTGCCAGCGGGGAGGGCCCTGAGGGGAACACTGAAGCTTTCTTT.

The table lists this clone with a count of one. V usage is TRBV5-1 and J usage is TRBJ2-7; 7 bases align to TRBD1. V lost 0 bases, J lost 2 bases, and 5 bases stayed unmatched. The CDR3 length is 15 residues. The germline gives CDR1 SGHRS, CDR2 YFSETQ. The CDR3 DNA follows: TGCGCCAGCAGCTTGGAACAGGGGCCTACCTACGAGCAGTACTTC. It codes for CASSLEQGPTYEQYF.

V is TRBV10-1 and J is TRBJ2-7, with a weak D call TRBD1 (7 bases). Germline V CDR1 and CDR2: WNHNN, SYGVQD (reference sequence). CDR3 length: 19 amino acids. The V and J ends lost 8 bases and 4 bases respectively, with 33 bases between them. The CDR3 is CASPEGGVGSGAGQYEQYF. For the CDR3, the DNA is TGCGCCAGCCCCGAGGGCGGCGTTGGCTCAGGCGCGGGACAGTACGAGCAGTACTTC.

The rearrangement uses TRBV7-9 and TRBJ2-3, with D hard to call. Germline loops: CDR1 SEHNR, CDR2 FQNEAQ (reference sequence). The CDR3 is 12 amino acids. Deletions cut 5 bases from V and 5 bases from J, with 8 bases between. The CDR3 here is CASSRSLDTQYF. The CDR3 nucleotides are TGTGCCAGCAGCCGTTCCTTAGATACGCAGTATTTT.

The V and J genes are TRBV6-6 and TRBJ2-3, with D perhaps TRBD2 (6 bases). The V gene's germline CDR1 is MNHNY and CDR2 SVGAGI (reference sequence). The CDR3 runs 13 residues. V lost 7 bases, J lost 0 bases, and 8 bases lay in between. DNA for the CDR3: TGTGCCAGCATGGGGGGTAGCACAGATACGCAGTATTTT. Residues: CASMGGSTDTQYF.

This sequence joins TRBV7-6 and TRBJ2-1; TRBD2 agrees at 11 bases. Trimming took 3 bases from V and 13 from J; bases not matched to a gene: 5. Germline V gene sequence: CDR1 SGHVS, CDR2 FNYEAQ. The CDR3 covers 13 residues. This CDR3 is CASSFLTSGEQFF. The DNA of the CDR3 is TGTGCCAGCAGCTTTTTGACTAGCGGGGAACAGTTCTTC.

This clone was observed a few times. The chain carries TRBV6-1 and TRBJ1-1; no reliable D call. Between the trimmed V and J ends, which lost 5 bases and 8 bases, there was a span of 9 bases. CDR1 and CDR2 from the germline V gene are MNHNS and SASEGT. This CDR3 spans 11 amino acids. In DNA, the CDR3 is TGTGCCAGCAGTCCGCGATCCGAAGCTTTCTTT. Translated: CASSPRSEAFF.

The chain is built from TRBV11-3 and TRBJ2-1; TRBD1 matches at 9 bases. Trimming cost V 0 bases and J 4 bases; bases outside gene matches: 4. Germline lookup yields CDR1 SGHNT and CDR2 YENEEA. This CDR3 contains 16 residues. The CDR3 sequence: CASSLDRQGGYNEQFF. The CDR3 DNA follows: TGTGCCAGCAGCTTAGATCGACAGGGGGGATACAATGAGCAGTTCTTC.

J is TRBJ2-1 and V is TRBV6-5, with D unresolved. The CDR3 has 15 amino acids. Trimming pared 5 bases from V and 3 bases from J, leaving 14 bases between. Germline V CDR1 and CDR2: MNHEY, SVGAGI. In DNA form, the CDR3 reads TGTGCCAGCAGTGCTAATGGGGATCTCTACAATGAGCAGTTCTTC. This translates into CASSANGDLYNEQFF.

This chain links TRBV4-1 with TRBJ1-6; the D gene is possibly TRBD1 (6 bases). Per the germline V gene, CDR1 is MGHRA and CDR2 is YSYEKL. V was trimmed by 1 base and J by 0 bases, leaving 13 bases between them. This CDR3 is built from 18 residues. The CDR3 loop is CASSQAGAVSSYNSPLHF. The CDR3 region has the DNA TGCGCCAGCAGCCAAGCAGGGGCAGTGAGCTCCTATAATTCACCCCTCCACTTT.

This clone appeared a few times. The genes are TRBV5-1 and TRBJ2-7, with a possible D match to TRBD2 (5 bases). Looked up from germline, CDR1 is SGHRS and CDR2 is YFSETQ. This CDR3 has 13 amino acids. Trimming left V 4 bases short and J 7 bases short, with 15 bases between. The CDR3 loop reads CASSSWTSGEQYF. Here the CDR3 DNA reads TGCGCCAGCAGCAGCTGGACGAGCGGAGAGCAGTACTTC.

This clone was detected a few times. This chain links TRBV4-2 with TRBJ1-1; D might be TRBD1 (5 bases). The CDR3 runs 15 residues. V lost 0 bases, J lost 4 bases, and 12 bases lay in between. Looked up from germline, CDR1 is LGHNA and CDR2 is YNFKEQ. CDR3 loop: CASSQDGGVGTEAFF. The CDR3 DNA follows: TGTGCCAGCAGCCAAGATGGGGGAGTAGGCACTGAAGCTTTCTTT.

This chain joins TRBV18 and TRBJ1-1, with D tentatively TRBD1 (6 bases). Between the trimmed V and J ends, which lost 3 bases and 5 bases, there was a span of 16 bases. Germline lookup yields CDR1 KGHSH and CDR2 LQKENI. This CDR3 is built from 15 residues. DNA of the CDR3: TGTGCCAGCTCACCGAACCGGGGGGCCGGGACTGAAGCTTTCTTT. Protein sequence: CASSPNRGAGTEAFF.

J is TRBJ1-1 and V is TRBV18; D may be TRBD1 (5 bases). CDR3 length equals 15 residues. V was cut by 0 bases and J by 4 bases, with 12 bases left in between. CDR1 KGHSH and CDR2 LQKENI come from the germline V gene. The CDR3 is CASSPPLGEGTEAFF. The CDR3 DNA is TGTGCCAGCTCACCACCGTTAGGGGAGGGCACTGAAGCTTTCTTT.

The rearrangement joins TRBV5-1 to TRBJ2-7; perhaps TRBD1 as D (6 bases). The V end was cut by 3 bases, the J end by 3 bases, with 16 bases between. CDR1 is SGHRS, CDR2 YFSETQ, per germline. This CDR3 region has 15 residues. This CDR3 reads CASSSDRDTFYEQYF. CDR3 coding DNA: TGCGCCAGCAGCTCCGACCGGGACACCTTCTACGAGCAGTACTTC.

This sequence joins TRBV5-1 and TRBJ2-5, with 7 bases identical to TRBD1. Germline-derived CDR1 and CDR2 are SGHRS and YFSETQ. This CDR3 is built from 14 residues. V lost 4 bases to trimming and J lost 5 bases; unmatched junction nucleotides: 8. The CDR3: CASSPLGGGETQYF. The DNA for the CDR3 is TGCGCCAGCAGCCCTTTAGGGGGCGGGGAGACCCAGTACTTC.

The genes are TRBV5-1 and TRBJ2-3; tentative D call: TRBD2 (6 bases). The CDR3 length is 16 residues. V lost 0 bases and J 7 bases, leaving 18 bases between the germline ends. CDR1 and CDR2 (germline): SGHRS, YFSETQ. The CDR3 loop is CASSLDAAGGENTQYF. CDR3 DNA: TGCGCCAGCAGCTTGGATGCCGCCGGCGGGGAAAATACGCAGTATTTT.

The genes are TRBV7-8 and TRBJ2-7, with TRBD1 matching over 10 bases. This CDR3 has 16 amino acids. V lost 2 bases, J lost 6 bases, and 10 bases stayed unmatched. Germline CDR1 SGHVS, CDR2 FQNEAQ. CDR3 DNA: TGTGCCAGCAGCTTAAGGACCTCCGGGACAGGGGTCGAGCAGTACTTC. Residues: CASSLRTSGTGVEQYF.

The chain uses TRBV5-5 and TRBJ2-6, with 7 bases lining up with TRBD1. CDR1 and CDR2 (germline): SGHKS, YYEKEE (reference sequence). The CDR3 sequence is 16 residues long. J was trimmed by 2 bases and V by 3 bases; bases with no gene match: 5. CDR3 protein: CASSSATGTGANVLTF. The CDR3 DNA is TGTGCCAGCAGCTCAGCGACAGGGACTGGGGCCAACGTCCTGACTTTC.

CDR3 residues: CASSYSGTVSGYTF. As DNA, the CDR3 is TGTGCCAGCAGTTACTCCGGGACAGTTTCGGGCTACACCTTC. This chain uses TRBV6-5 with TRBJ1-2; 7 bases are a match to TRBD1. CDR1 is MNHEY, CDR2 SVGAGI, per germline. V was pared by 0 bases and J by 8 bases, with 6 bases of the junction left unmatched. This CDR3 has 14 residues.

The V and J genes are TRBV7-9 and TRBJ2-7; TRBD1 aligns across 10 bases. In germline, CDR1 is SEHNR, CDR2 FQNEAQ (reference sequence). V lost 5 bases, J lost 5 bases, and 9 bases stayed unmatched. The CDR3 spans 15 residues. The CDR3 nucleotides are TGTGCCAGCAGCCCCCGGGACAGGGGAATCCACGAGCAGTACTTC. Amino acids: CASSPRDRGIHEQYF.

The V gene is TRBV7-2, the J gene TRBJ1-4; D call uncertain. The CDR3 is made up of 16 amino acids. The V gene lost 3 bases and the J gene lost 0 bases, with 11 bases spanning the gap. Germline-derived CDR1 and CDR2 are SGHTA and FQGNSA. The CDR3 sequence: CASSLGRGPTNEKLFF. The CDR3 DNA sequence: TGTGCCAGCAGCTTGGGCAGAGGCCCAACTAATGAAAAACTGTTTTTT.

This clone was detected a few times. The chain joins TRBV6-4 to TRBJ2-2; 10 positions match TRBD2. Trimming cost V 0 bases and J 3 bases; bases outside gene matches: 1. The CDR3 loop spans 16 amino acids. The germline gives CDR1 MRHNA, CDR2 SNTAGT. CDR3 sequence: CASSDSAGGHTGELFF. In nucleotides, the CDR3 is TGTGCCAGCAGTGACTCAGCGGGGGGGCACACCGGGGAGCTGTTTTTT.

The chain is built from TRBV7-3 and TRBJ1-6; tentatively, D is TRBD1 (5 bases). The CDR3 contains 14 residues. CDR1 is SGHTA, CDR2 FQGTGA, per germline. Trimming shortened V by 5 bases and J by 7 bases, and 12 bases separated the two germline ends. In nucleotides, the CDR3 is TGTGCCAGCAGCCTACGGGGCCAAAATTCACCCCTCCACTTT. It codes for CASSLRGQNSPLHF. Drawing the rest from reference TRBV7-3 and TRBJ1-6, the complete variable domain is GAGVSQTPSNKVTEKGKYVELRCDPISGHTALYWYRQSLGQGPEFLIYFQGTGAADDSGLPNDRFFAVRPEGSVSTLKIQRTERGDSAVYLCASSLRGQNSPLHFGNGTRLTVT.

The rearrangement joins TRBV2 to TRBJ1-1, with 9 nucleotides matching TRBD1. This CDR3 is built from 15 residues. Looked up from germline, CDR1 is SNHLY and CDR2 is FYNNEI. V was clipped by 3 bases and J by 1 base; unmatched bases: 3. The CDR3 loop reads CASSDGQGRNTEAFF. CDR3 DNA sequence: TGTGCCAGCAGTGACGGACAGGGGCGGAACACTGAAGCTTTCTTT.

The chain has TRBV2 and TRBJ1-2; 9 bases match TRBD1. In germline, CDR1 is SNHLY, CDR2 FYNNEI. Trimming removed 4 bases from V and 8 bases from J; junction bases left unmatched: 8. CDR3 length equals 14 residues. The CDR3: CASSGSGTGHGYTF. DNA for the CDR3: TGTGCCAGCAGTGGAAGTGGGACAGGGCACGGCTACACCTTC. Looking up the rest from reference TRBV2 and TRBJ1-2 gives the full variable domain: EPEVTQTPSHQVTQMGQEVILRCVPISNHLYFYWYRQILGQKVEFLVSFYNNEISEKSEIFDDQFSVERPDGSNFTLKIRSTKLEDSAMYFCASSGSGTGHGYTFGSGTRLTVV.

The CDR3 sequence: CASSLGGANTGELFF. In DNA, the CDR3 is TGTGCCAGCAGCTTAGGAGGGGCGAACACCGGGGAGCTGTTTTTT. The rearrangement joins TRBV13 to TRBJ2-2; D is possibly TRBD1 (5 bases). CDR3 length: 15 amino acids. Germline V gives CDR1 PRHDT, CDR2 FYEKMQ (reference sequence). V shed 0 bases and J shed 0 bases, with 5 bases lying between them.

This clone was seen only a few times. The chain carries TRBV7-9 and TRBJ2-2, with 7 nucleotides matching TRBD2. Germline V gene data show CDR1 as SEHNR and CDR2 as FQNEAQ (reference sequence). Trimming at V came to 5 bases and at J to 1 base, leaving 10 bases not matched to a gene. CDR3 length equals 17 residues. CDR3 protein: CASSPTPLAGNTGELFF. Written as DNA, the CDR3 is TGTGCCAGCAGCCCTACGCCATTAGCGGGGAACACCGGGGAGCTGTTTTTT.

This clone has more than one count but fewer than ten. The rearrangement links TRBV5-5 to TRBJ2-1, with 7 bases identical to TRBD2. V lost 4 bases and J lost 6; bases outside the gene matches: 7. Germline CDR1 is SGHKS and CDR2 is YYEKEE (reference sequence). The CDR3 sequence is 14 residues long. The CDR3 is CASSGGEKSNEQFF. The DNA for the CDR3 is TGTGCCAGCAGCGGGGGGGAAAAATCCAATGAGCAGTTCTTC.

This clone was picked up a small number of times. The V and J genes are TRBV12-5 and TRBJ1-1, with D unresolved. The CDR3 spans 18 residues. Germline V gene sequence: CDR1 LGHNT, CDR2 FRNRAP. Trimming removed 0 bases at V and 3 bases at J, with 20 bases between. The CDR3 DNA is TGTGCTAGTGGTTTGGTTTGGCAGGCTCGGGTTCGGTACACTGAAGCTTTCTTT. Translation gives CASGLVWQARVRYTEAFF. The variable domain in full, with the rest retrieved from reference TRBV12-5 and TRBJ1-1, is DARVTQTPRHKVTEMGQEVTMRCQPILGHNTVFWYRQTMMQGLELLAYFRNRAPLDDSGMPKDRFSAEMPDATLATLKIQPSEPRDSAVYFCASGLVWQARVRYTEAFFGQGTRLTVV.